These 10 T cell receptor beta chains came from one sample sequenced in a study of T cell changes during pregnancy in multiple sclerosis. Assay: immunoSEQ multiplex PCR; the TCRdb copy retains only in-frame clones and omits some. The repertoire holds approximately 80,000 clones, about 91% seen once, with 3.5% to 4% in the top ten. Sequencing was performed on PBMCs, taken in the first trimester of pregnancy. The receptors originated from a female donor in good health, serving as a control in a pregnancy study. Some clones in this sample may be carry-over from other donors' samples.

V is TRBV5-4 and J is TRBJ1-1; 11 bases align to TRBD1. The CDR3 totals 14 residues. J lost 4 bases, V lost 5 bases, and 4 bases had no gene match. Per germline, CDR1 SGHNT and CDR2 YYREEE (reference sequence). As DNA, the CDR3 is TGTGCCAGCAGGGGGGACAGGGGGTCCACTGAAGCTTTCTTT. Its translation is CASRGDRGSTEAFF. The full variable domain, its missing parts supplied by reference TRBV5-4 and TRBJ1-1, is ETGVTQSPTHLIKTRGQQVTLRCSSQSGHNTVSWYQQALGQGPQFIFQYYREEENGRGNFPPRFSGLQFPNYSSELNVNALELDDSALYLCASRGDRGSTEAFFGQGTRLTVV.

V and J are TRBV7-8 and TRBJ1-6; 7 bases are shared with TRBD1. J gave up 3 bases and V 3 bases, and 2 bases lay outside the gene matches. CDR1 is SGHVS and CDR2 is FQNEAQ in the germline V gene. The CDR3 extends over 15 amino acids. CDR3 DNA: TGTGCCAGCAGCTTGGGACAGCTCTATAATTCACCCCTCCACTTT. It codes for CASSLGQLYNSPLHF.

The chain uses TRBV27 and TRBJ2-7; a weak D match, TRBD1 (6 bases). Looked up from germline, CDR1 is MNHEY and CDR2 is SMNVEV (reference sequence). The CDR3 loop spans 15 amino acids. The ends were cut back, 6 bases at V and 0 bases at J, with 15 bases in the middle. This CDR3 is CASSPGRGYSYEQYF. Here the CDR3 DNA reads TGTGCCAGCAGCCCCGGCAGGGGCTACTCCTACGAGCAGTACTTC.

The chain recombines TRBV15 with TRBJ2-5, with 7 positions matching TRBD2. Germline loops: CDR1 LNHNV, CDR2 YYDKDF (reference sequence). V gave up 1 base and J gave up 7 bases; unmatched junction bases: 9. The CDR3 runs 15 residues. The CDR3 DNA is TGTGCCACCAGCAGAGTGGCGGGGGAGGTTCGGACCCAGTACTTC. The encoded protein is CATSRVAGEVRTQYF.

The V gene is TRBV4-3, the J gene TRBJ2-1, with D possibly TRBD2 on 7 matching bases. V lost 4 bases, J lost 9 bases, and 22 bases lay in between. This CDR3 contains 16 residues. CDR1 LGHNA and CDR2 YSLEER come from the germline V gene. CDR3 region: CASSPSGPSGGGEQFF. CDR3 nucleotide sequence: TGCGCCAGCAGCCCAAGTGGGCCTAGCGGAGGGGGTGAGCAGTTCTTC.

The CDR3 DNA sequence: TGCAGCGGTCGGACAGGGAATGAAAAACTGTTTTTT. This encodes CSGRTGNEKLFF. J is TRBJ1-4 and V is TRBV29-1; 8 bases are a match to TRBD1. Germline lookup yields CDR1 SQVTM and CDR2 ANQGSEA. With V trimmed by 7 bases and J by 5 bases, 3 bases remained unmatched. The CDR3 contains 12 residues.

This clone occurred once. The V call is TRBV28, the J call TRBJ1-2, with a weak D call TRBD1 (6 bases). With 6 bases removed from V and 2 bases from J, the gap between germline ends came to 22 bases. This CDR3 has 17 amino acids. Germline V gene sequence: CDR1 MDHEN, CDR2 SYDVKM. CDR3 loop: CASREYRVRSQNYGYTF. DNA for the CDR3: TGTGCCAGCAGGGAATACAGGGTTAGGTCTCAAAACTATGGCTACACCTTC.

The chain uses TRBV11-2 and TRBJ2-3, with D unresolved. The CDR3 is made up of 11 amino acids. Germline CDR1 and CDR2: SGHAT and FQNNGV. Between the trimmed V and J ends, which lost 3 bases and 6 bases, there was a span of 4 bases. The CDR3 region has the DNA TGTGCCAGCAGCTTCGGTGATACGCAGTATTTT. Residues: CASSFGDTQYF. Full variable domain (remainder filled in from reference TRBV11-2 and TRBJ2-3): EAGVAQSPRYKIIEKRQSVAFWCNPISGHATLYWYQQILGQGPKLLIQFQNNGVVDDSQLPKDRFSAERLKGVDSTLKIQPAKLEDSAVYLCASSFGDTQYFGPGTRLTVL.

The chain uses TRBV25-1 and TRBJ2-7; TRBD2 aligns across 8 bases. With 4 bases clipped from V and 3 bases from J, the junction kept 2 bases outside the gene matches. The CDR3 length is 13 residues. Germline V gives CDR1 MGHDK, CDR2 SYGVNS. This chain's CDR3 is CASSVAGFYEQYF. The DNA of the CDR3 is TGTGCCAGCAGTGTAGCGGGATTCTACGAGCAGTACTTC.

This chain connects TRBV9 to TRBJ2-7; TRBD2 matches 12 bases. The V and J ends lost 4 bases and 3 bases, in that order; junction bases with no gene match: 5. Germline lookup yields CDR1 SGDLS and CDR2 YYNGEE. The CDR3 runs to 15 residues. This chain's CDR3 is CASSLAGGPNYEQYF. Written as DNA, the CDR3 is TGTGCCAGCAGCCTAGCGGGAGGGCCTAACTACGAGCAGTACTTC.